One and the same sample provided the 3 T cell receptor beta chains below, sequenced in a study of blood T cell repertoires in COVID-19. Data came from immunoSEQ multiplex PCR; TCRdb stores just in-frame clones and leaves some out. This sample carries just over 150,000 clones, 70% to 85% of them seen once, and the ten largest clones take about a fifth. Sequenced material: peripheral blood. Source of these receptors: a woman of 80 years or more with acute or convalescent COVID-19.

The rearrangement links TRBV19 to TRBJ1-1, with D unresolved. Trimming took 0 bases from V and 2 from J, leaving 10 bases between them. Germline V gene data show CDR1 as LNHDA and CDR2 as SQIVND (reference sequence). CDR3 length: 15 amino acids. The CDR3 is CASSIDRGANTEAFF. CDR3 DNA: TGTGCCAGTAGTATAGATCGGGGAGCAAACACTGAAGCTTTCTTT. The variable domain in full, with the rest retrieved from reference TRBV19 and TRBJ1-1, is DGGITQSPKYLFRKEGQNVTLSCEQNLNHDAMYWYRQDPGQGLRLIYYSQIVNDFQKGDIAEGYSVSREKKESFPLTVTSAQKNPTAFYLCASSIDRGANTEAFFGQGTRLTVV.

The CDR3 DNA reads as TGTGCCAGCTCACCACCGGGGACAGGGAGAGAAAAACTGTTTTTT. This codes for CASSPPGTGREKLFF. The gene calls are TRBV18 and TRBJ1-4; TRBD1 matches 9 bases. Germline V gene data show CDR1 as KGHSH and CDR2 as LQKENI. The CDR3 contains 15 residues. The ends lost 0 bases at V and 8 bases at J; junction bases unmatched: 4.

The chain is built from TRBV9 and TRBJ2-4, with TRBD2 identical over 11 bases. J lost 5 bases, V lost 2 bases, and 0 bases had no gene match. CDR3 length: 14 residues. From germline, CDR1 is SGDLS and CDR2 YYNGEE. In DNA form, the CDR3 reads TGTGCCAGCAGCGTGGGACTAGCGGAAAACATTCAGTACTTC. This encodes CASSVGLAENIQYF.